The 8 T cell receptor beta chains given below trace back to one sample, sequenced in a study of blood T cell repertoires in COVID-19. Assay used: immunoSEQ multiplex PCR; TCRdb lists only in-frame clones, some missing. The profile shows 200,000 or so clones, approximately 92% of them singletons. The sample taken for sequencing was PBMCs or T cells enriched from blood (not recorded which). The source of these receptors is a woman under 30 in a cohort exposed to, infected with or recovered from COVID-19 (not recorded which).

The J gene is TRBJ2-5, the V gene TRBV5-1; 11 positions agree with TRBD2. The length of the CDR3 is 14 residues. The junction had 4 bases not matched to a gene; V was cut back by 4 bases and J by 5 bases. Germline-derived CDR1 and CDR2 are SGHRS and YFSETQ. This chain's CDR3 is CASSRVAGGETQYF. The CDR3 DNA reads TGCGCCAGCAGCCGGGTAGCGGGAGGGGAGACCCAGTACTTC.

The chain carries TRBV24-1 and TRBJ2-3; TRBD1 matches 9 bases. The ends lost 2 bases at V and 1 base at J; junction bases unmatched: 6. CDR1 is KGHDR and CDR2 is SFDVKD in the germline V gene. The CDR3 runs 17 residues. CDR3 protein: CATSDSGRTGGTDTQYF. DNA for the CDR3: TGTGCCACCAGTGATTCAGGTCGGACAGGGGGCACAGATACGCAGTATTTT.

J is TRBJ1-2 and V is TRBV4-1; TRBD1 agrees at 7 bases. The trim removed 2 bases at V and 5 bases at J, leaving 5 bases unmatched. Germline CDR1 reads MGHRA; CDR2 reads YSYEKL. This CDR3 has 14 amino acids. This CDR3 is CASSQPGQVYGYTF. In DNA, the CDR3 is TGCGCCAGCAGCCAACCCGGACAGGTTTATGGCTACACCTTC.

This chain's CDR3 is CASSPWVGGSTYEQYF. The CDR3 DNA follows: TGTGCCAGCAGCCCCTGGGTGGGAGGATCAACCTACGAGCAGTACTTC. The J gene is TRBJ2-7, the V gene TRBV3-1 (or the pseudogene TRBV3-2), with a possible D match to TRBD2 (6 bases). Germline values: CDR1 LGHDT, CDR2 YNNKEL (reference sequence). V shed 4 bases and J shed 2 bases, with 18 bases lying between them. The CDR3 runs to 16 residues.

The chain combines TRBV7-7 with TRBJ2-2, with 8 bases matching TRBD1. Germline CDR1 reads SSHAT; CDR2 reads FNYEAQ (reference sequence). The CDR3 is 15 residues long. Unmatched junction bases numbered 3, after V lost 6 bases and J lost 0 bases. Here the CDR3 reads CASSVDRANTGELFF. DNA for the CDR3: TGTGCCAGCAGTGTGGACAGGGCGAACACCGGGGAGCTGTTTTTT.

The chain combines TRBV9 with TRBJ2-1; 7 nucleotides agree with TRBD2. The CDR3 consists of 16 residues. The germline V gene has CDR1 SGDLS and CDR2 YYNGEE. Trimming at V came to 0 bases and at J to 0 bases, leaving 3 bases not matched to a gene. The CDR3 DNA sequence: TGTGCCAGCAGCGTAGTCGGGGGGAGCTCCTACAATGAGCAGTTCTTC. It is translated as CASSVVGGSSYNEQFF.

The rearrangement links TRBV15 to TRBJ2-1; 7 bases line up with TRBD2. V trimming: 3 bases; J trimming: 10 bases; junction bases outside the gene matches: 12. The CDR3 contains 15 residues. The germline gives CDR1 LNHNV, CDR2 YYDKDF (reference sequence). This CDR3 is CATSSSQRGGEEQFF. DNA for the CDR3: TGTGCCACCAGCAGCTCTCAGCGGGGAGGAGAAGAGCAGTTCTTC.

V gene TRBV5-1 combines with J gene TRBJ1-3; D unresolved. CDR3 length: 14 amino acids. V gave up 4 bases and J gave up 0 bases, with 8 bases separating them. Germline CDR1 and CDR2: SGHRS and YFSETQ. CDR3 DNA: TGCGCCAGCAGCGACCGGGGCTCTGGAAACACCATATATTTT. Encoded protein: CASSDRGSGNTIYF.